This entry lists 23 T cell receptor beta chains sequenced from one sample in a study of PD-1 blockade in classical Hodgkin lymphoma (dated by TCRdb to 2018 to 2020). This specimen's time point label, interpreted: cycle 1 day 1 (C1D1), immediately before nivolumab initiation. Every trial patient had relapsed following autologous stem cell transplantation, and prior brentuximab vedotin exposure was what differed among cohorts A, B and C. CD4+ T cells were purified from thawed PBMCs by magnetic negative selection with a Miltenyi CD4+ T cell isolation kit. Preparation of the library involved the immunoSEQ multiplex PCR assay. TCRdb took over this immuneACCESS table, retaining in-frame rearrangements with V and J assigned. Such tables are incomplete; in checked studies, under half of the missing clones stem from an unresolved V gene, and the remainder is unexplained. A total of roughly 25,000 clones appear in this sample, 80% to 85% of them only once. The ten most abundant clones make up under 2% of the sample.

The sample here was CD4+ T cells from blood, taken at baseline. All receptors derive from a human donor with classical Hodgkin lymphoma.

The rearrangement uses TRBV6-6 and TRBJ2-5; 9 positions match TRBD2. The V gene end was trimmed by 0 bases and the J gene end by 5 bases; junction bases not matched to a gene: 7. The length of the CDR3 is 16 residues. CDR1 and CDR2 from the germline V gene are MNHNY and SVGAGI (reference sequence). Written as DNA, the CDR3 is TGTGCCAGCAGTTACTCCAGCGGGGGGCCGGGGGAGACCCAGTACTTC. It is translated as CASSYSSGGPGETQYF.

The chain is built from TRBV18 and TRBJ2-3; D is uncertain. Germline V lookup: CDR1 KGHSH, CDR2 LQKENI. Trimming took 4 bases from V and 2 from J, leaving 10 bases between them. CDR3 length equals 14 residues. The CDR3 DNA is TGTGCCAGCTCACTCGGTAGTACCACAGATACGCAGTATTTT. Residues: CASSLGSTTDTQYF.

CDR3 sequence reads: CASGRGGSSYEQYF. The CDR3 region has the DNA TGTGCCAGCGGAAGGGGGGGTAGCTCCTACGAGCAGTACTTC. V usage is TRBV28 and J usage is TRBJ2-7, with a weak D call TRBD2 (7 bases). V lost 8 bases, J lost 0 bases, and 14 bases lay in between. CDR1 and CDR2 (germline): MDHEN, SYDVKM. CDR3 length equals 14 residues.

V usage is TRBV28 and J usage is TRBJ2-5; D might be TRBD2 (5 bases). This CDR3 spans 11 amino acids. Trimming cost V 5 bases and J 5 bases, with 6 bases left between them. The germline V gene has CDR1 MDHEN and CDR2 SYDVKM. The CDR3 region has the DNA TGTGCCAGCAGTCCGGGGGAGACCCAGTACTTC. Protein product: CASSPGETQYF.

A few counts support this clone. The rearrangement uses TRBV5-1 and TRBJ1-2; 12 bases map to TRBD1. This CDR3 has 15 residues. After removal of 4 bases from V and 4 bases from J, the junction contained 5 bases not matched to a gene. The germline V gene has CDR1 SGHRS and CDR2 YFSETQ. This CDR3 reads CASSAGTGGLYGYTF. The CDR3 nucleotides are TGCGCCAGCAGCGCCGGGACAGGGGGCCTCTATGGCTACACCTTC. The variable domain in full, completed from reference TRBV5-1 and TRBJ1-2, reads KAGVTQTPRYLIKTRGQQVTLSCSPISGHRSVSWYQQTPGQGLQFLFEYFSETQRNKGNFPGRFSGRQFSNSRSEMNVSTLELGDSALYLCASSAGTGGLYGYTFGSGTRLTVV.

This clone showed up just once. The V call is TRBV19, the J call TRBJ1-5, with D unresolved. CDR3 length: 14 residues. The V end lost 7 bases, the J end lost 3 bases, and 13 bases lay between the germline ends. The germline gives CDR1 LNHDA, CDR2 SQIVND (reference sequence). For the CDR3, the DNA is TGTGCCAGTACGTTGGCACAGACCAATCAGCCCCAGCATTTT. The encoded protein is CASTLAQTNQPQHF.

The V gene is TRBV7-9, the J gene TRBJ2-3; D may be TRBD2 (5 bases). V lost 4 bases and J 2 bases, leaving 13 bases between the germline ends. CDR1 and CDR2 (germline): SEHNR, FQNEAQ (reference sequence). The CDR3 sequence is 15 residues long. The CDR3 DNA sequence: TGTGCCAGCAGCTCCACCGGGGATCCCACAGATACGCAGTATTTT. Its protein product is CASSSTGDPTDTQYF.

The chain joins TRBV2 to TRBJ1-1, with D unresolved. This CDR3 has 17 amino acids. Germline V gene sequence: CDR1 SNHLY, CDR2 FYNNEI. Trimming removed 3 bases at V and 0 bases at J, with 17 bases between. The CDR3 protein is CASSERRMSPMNTEAFF. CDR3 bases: TGTGCCAGCAGTGAGCGACGGATGAGCCCCATGAACACTGAAGCTTTCTTT.

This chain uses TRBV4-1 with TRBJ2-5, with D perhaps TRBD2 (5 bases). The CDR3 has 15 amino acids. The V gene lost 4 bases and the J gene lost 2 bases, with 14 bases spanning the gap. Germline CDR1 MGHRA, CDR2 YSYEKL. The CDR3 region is CASSPNREVQETQYF. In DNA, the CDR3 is TGCGCCAGCAGCCCAAACCGGGAAGTGCAAGAGACCCAGTACTTC.

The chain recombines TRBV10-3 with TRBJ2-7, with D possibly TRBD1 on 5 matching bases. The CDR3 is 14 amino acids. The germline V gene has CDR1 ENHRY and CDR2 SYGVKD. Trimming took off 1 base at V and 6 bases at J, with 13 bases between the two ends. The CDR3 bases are TGTGCCATCAGTGAGTGGCAGGGTGCGGTCGAGCAGTACTTC. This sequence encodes CAISEWQGAVEQYF.

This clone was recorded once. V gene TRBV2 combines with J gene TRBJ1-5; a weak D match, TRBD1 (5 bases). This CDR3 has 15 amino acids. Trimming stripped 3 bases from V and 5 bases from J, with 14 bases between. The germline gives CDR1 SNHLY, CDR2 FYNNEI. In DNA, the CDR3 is TGTGCCAGCAGTGATGGGCAGGGAGGGTATCAGCCCCAGCATTTT. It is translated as CASSDGQGGYQPQHF.

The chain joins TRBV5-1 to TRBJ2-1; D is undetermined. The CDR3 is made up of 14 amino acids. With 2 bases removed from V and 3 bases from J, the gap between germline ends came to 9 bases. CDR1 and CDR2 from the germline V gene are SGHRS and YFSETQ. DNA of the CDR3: TGCGCCAGCAGCTTTACCAGTTTCTACAATGAGCAGTTCTTC. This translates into CASSFTSFYNEQFF.

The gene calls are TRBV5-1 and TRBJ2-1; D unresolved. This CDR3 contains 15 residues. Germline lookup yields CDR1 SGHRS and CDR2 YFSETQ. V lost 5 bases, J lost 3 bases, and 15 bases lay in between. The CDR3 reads CASSSEGRSYNEQFF. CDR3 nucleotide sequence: TGCGCCAGCAGTTCCGAAGGAAGGAGCTACAATGAGCAGTTCTTC.

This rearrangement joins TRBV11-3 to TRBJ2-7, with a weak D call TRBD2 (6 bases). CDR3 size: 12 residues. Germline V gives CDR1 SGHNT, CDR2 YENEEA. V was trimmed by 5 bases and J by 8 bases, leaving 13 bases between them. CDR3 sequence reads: CASSPGTWQQYF. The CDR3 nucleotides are TGTGCCAGCAGCCCAGGGACTTGGCAGCAGTACTTC.

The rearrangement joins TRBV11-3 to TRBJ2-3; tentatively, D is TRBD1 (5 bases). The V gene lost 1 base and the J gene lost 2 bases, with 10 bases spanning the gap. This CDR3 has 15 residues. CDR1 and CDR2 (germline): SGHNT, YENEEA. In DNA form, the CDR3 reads TGTGCCAGCAGCTTAGGTTCAGGGCCCACAGATACGCAGTATTTT. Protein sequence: CASSLGSGPTDTQYF.

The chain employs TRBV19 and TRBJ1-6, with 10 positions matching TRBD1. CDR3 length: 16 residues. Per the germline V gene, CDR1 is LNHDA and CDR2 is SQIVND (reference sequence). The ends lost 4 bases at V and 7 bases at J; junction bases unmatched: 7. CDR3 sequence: CASSTNGQGVNSPLHF. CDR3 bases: TGTGCCAGTAGTACCAACGGACAGGGGGTGAATTCACCCCTCCACTTT.

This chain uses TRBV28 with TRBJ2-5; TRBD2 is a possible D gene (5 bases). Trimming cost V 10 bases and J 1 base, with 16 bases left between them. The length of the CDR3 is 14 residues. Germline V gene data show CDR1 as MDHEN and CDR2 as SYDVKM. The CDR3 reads CAISRGQAQETQYF. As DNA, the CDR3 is TGTGCCATATCCCGAGGGCAGGCCCAAGAGACCCAGTACTTC. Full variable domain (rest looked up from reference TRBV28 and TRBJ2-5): DVKVTQSSRYLVKRTGEKVFLECVQDMDHENMFWYRQDPGLGLRLIYFSYDVKMKEKGDIPEGYSVSREKKERFSLILESASTNQTSMYLCAISRGQAQETQYFGPGTRLLVL.

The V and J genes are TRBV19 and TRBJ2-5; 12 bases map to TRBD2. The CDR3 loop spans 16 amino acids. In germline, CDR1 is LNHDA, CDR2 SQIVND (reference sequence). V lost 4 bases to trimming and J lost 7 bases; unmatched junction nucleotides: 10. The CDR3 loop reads CASSTPSTSGGGTQYF. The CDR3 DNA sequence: TGTGCCAGTAGTACCCCCTCGACTAGCGGGGGTGGGACCCAGTACTTC. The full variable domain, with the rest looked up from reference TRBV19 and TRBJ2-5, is DGGITQSPKYLFRKEGQNVTLSCEQNLNHDAMYWYRQDPGQGLRLIYYSQIVNDFQKGDIAEGYSVSREKKESFPLTVTSAQKNPTAFYLCASSTPSTSGGGTQYFGPGTRLLVL.

In DNA form, the CDR3 reads TGTGCCAGCTCACCACCGGTCATTGAAGAGACCCAGTACTTC. Protein sequence: CASSPPVIEETQYF. The genes are TRBV18 and TRBJ2-5, with D unresolved. The CDR3 spans 14 residues. The germline V and J ends were trimmed by 0 bases and 3 bases, with 8 bases remaining between them. CDR1 and CDR2 from the germline V gene are KGHSH and LQKENI.

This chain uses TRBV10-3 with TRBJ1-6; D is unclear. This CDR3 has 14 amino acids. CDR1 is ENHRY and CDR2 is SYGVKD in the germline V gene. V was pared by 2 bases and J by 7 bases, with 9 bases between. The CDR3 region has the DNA TGTGCCATCAGTGAGGGGTCGCCGAATTCACCCCTCCACTTT. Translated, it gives CAISEGSPNSPLHF.

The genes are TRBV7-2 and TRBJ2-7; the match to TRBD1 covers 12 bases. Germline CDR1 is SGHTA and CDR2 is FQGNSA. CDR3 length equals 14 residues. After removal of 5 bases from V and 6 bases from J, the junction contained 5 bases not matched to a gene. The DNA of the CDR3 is TGTGCCAGCAGCCCCCGGGACAGGGGGCGCGAGCAGTACTTC. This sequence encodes CASSPRDRGREQYF.

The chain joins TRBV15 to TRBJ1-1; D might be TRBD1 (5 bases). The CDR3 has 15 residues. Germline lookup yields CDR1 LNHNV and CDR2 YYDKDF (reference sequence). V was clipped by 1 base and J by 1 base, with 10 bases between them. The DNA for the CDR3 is TGTGCCACCAGCAGAGGGGGCCTATCGAACACTGAAGCTTTCTTT. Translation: CATSRGGLSNTEAFF.

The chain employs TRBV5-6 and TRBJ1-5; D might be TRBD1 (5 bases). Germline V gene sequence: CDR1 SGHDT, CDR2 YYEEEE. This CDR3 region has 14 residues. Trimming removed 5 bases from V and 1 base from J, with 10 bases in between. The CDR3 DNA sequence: TGTGCCAGCAGTCGGGACGTGAGCAATCAGCCCCAGCATTTT. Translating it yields CASSRDVSNQPQHF.